Below, 15 T cell receptor beta chains from the same sample are listed, as sequenced in a study of blood T cell repertoires in COVID-19. Repertoires were generated with immunoSEQ multiplex PCR, while TCRdb's copy carries only in-frame clones and drops some. The sample contains about 140,000 clones, roughly 85% of which appear only once. Input material: peripheral blood. All receptors derive from a man between 60 and 75 years old with acute or convalescent COVID-19.

The genes are TRBV5-1 and TRBJ2-7; D is possibly TRBD1 (6 bases). This CDR3 region has 13 residues. Looked up from germline, CDR1 is SGHRS and CDR2 is YFSETQ. The V and J ends lost 4 bases and 5 bases respectively, with 13 bases between them. CDR3: CASSGTGRDEQYF. The CDR3 nucleotides read TGCGCCAGCAGCGGTACAGGGCGGGACGAGCAGTACTTC.

The genes are TRBV18 and TRBJ1-3; D unresolved. V lost 2 bases to trimming and J lost 4 bases, with 12 bases between them. Germline CDR1 KGHSH, CDR2 LQKENI. This CDR3 comprises 15 residues. The CDR3 region has the DNA TGTGCCAGCTCACCAGTAGCGGGAGTCGGAAACACCATATATTTT. This gives the protein CASSPVAGVGNTIYF.

This clone was detected a few times. The genes are TRBV27 and TRBJ1-6; 10 bases line up with TRBD1. Germline-derived CDR1 and CDR2 are MNHEY and SMNVEV (reference sequence). The length of the CDR3 is 16 residues. The trim removed 3 bases at V and 6 bases at J, leaving 5 bases unmatched. The CDR3 coding sequence is TGTGCCAGCAGTTTTGGGACAGGGGTTGGTAATTCACCCCTCCACTTT. Amino acid sequence: CASSFGTGVGNSPLHF.

J is TRBJ1-1 and V is TRBV18, with D perhaps matching TRBD1 (6 bases). The CDR3 totals 16 residues. Germline CDR1 reads KGHSH; CDR2 reads LQKENI. V gave up 5 bases and J gave up 2 bases, with 18 bases separating them. DNA of the CDR3: TGTGCCAGCTCATCGGGCTCGACAGGAGCAAACACTGAAGCTTTCTTT. The encoded protein is CASSSGSTGANTEAFF. Combining the CDR3 with reference TRBV18 and TRBJ1-1 gives the whole variable domain NAGVMQNPRHLVRRRGQEARLRCSPMKGHSHVYWYRQLPEEGLKFMVYLQKENIIDESGMPKERFSAEFPKEGPSILRIQQVVRGDSAAYFCASSSGSTGANTEAFFGQGTRLTVV.

This chain uses TRBV29-1 with TRBJ2-7; D may be TRBD1 (5 bases). CDR1 and CDR2 (germline): SQVTM, ANQGSEA. The CDR3 length is 13 residues. The V gene lost 2 bases and the J gene lost 3 bases, with 11 bases spanning the gap. The CDR3 sequence is CSVEKGPGYEQYF. CDR3 in DNA: TGCAGCGTTGAAAAGGGGCCCGGCTACGAGCAGTACTTC.

This rearrangement joins TRBV11-2 to TRBJ1-5; TRBD1 matches 7 bases. Germline V gene lookup returns CDR1 SGHAT and CDR2 FQNNGV. CDR3 length equals 15 residues. Germline trimming cut 0 bases from V and 3 bases from J; bases unmatched to any gene: 2. CDR3 residues: CASSLDGQANQPQHF. The CDR3 DNA is TGTGCCAGCAGCTTAGATGGACAGGCCAATCAGCCCCAGCATTTT.

The chain couples TRBV24-1 to TRBJ2-7, with 8 bases lining up with TRBD1. The CDR3 is 14 amino acids. Germline assignment: CDR1 KGHDR and CDR2 SFDVKD. V lost 3 bases, J lost 2 bases, and 2 bases stayed unmatched. The CDR3 nucleotides read TGTGCCACCAGTGATCCGGGACAGGCCTACGAGCAGTACTTC. It is translated as CATSDPGQAYEQYF.

The V call is TRBV4-2, the J call TRBJ2-3; 9 positions match TRBD2. The V segment lost 5 bases and the J segment 7 bases; nucleotides outside the gene matches: 10. This CDR3 contains 15 residues. Germline CDR1 and CDR2: LGHNA and YNFKEQ. This CDR3 is CASSSHSGSTNTQYF. The CDR3 coding sequence is TGTGCCAGCAGCTCGCATAGCGGGAGCACGAATACGCAGTATTTT.

V usage is TRBV2 and J usage is TRBJ1-5, with 9 bases that match TRBD1. The CDR3 runs 14 residues. The trim removed 3 bases at V and 5 bases at J, leaving 2 bases unmatched. Germline assignment: CDR1 SNHLY and CDR2 FYNNEI. CDR3: CASSEDRGHQPQHF. CDR3 DNA: TGTGCCAGCAGTGAGGACAGGGGACATCAGCCCCAGCATTTT.

This clone was picked up a small number of times. This sequence joins TRBV11-2 and TRBJ2-7, with 9 bases fitting TRBD2. CDR1 SGHAT and CDR2 FQNNGV come from the germline V gene. V shed 5 bases, J shed 4 bases, and the junction held 9 bases outside the gene matches. This CDR3 has 15 residues. The CDR3 DNA reads TGTGCCAGCAGCCTCAATAGCGGGAGCACTTACGAGCAGTACTTC. Residues: CASSLNSGSTYEQYF.

The chain has TRBV27 and TRBJ2-2; D gene unclear. Germline values: CDR1 MNHEY, CDR2 SMNVEV (reference sequence). The V end was cut by 3 bases, the J end by 2 bases, with 7 bases between. The CDR3 is made up of 14 amino acids. The CDR3 DNA follows: TGTGCCAGCAGTTTTAACAGTAACACCGGGGAGCTGTTTTTT. It is translated as CASSFNSNTGELFF.

The CDR3 loop reads CASSYSLGLGYEQYF. CDR3 nucleotides: TGTGCCAGCAGTTACTCCCTGGGACTCGGCTACGAGCAGTACTTC. The rearrangement links TRBV6-2 or TRBV6-3 to TRBJ2-7, with D perhaps matching TRBD2 (6 bases). CDR1 and CDR2 from the germline V gene are MNHEY and SVGEGT. The V and J ends lost 0 bases and 3 bases respectively, with 12 bases between them. The CDR3 runs to 15 residues.

This clone was picked up a small number of times. The CDR3 spells CASTGLQGGGYTF. CDR3 DNA sequence: TGTGCCAGCACAGGCCTACAGGGCGGTGGCTACACCTTC. The V gene is TRBV28, the J gene TRBJ1-2; tentative D call: TRBD1 (6 bases). There are 13 residues in the CDR3. Looked up from germline, CDR1 is MDHEN and CDR2 is SYDVKM. The V end was cut by 7 bases, the J end by 7 bases, with 16 bases between.

This clone was recorded a few times. This sample includes further DNA sequences coding for the same CDR3. This CDR3 reads CASSVTGGEQYF. The CDR3 DNA sequence: TGTGCCAGCAGTGTCACAGGGGGCGAGCAGTACTTC. J is TRBJ2-7 and V is TRBV2, with TRBD1 identical over 8 bases. Looked up from germline, CDR1 is SNHLY and CDR2 is FYNNEI. The trim removed 4 bases at V and 6 bases at J, leaving 2 bases unmatched. CDR3 length equals 12 residues.

This sequence joins TRBV24-1 and TRBJ2-3, with D unclear. This CDR3 spans 14 amino acids. Trimming shortened V by 7 bases and J by 4 bases, and 14 bases separated the two germline ends. The germline gives CDR1 KGHDR, CDR2 SFDVKD. The CDR3 spells CATRSSGRSDTQYF. As DNA, the CDR3 is TGTGCCACCAGGTCGTCAGGCCGTTCAGATACGCAGTATTTT.